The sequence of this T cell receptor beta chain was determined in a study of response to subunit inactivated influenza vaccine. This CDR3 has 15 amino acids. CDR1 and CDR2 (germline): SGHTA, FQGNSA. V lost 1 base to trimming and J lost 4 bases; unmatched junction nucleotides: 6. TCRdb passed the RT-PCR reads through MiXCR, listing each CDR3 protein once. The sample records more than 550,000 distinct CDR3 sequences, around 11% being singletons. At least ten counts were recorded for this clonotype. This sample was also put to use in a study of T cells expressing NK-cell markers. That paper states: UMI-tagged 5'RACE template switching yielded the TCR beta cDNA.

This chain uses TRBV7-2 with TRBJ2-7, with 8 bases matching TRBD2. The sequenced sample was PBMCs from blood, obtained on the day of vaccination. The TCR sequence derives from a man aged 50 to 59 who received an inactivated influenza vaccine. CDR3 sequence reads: CASSLGAGGFYEQYF. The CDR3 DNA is TGTGCCAGCAGCTTAGGTGCGGGAGGCTTTTACGAGCAGTACTTC.